A single sample is the source of the 21 T cell receptor beta chains below, sequenced in a study of blood T cell repertoires in COVID-19. The assay was immunoSEQ multiplex PCR, and TCRdb's table has in-frame clones only and misses some. The sample has 60,000 to 70,000 clones; around 85% are singletons. Sequencing was done on a sample of peripheral blood. The receptors derive from a woman aged 55-70 years with acute or convalescent COVID-19.

This chain joins TRBV28 and TRBJ2-7, with 11 bases that match TRBD1. V lost 5 bases to trimming and J lost 1 base; unmatched junction nucleotides: 7. The CDR3 spans 16 residues. CDR1 is MDHEN and CDR2 is SYDVKM in the germline V gene. The CDR3 DNA is TGTGCCAGCAGTCAGCCGGGACAGGGGGGTTCCTACGAGCAGTACTTC. Amino acid sequence: CASSQPGQGGSYEQYF. The full variable domain, its missing parts supplied by reference TRBV28 and TRBJ2-7, is DVKVTQSSRYLVKRTGEKVFLECVQDMDHENMFWYRQDPGLGLRLIYFSYDVKMKEKGDIPEGYSVSREKKERFSLILESASTNQTSMYLCASSQPGQGGSYEQYFGPGTRLTVT.

The J gene is TRBJ1-1, the V gene TRBV7-9; D gene uncertain. This CDR3 contains 14 residues. With 2 bases removed from V and 1 base from J, the gap between germline ends came to 8 bases. The germline V gene encodes CDR1 SEHNR and CDR2 FQNEAQ (reference sequence). In DNA, the CDR3 is TGTGCCAGCAGCTTAATTGCGCAGAACACTGAAGCTTTCTTT. This sequence encodes CASSLIAQNTEAFF.

This chain connects TRBV29-1 to TRBJ1-1; tentative D call: TRBD1 (5 bases). Germline V gene sequence: CDR1 SQVTM, CDR2 ANQGSEA. Trimming pared 6 bases from V and 1 base from J, leaving 12 bases between. There are 13 residues in the CDR3. As DNA, the CDR3 is TGCAGCGTGGGGCCGGGAGAGAACACTGAAGCTTTCTTT. This sequence encodes CSVGPGENTEAFF.

The chain couples TRBV27 to TRBJ1-5; D gene unclear. This CDR3 has 13 residues. The V end was cut by 9 bases, the J end by 0 bases, with 9 bases between. The germline CDR1 and CDR2 sequences are MNHEY and SMNVEV (reference sequence). CDR3 protein: CARSTDSNQPQHF. The CDR3 DNA reads as TGTGCCAGGAGTACAGATAGCAATCAGCCCCAGCATTTT.

The chain carries TRBV5-4 and TRBJ1-2; D might be TRBD1 (6 bases). The CDR3 runs 15 residues. CDR1 is SGHNT, CDR2 YYREEE, per germline (reference sequence). V dropped 4 bases and J dropped 1 base, with 14 bases sitting between them. The CDR3 protein is CASSRTGNSNYGYTF. As DNA, the CDR3 is TGTGCCAGCAGCCGCACAGGGAATAGTAACTATGGCTACACCTTC.

The chain combines TRBV19 with TRBJ1-1; 11 positions match TRBD1. Trimming at V came to 4 bases and at J to 7 bases, leaving 17 bases not matched to a gene. CDR1 is LNHDA, CDR2 SQIVND, per germline (reference sequence). CDR3 length: 18 amino acids. The CDR3 loop is CASSTGQGAMVKSGEAFF. The CDR3 nucleotides are TGTGCCAGTAGTACCGGACAGGGGGCAATGGTGAAAAGCGGTGAAGCTTTCTTT. The variable domain in full, completed from reference TRBV19 and TRBJ1-1, reads DGGITQSPKYLFRKEGQNVTLSCEQNLNHDAMYWYRQDPGQGLRLIYYSQIVNDFQKGDIAEGYSVSREKKESFPLTVTSAQKNPTAFYLCASSTGQGAMVKSGEAFFGQGTRLTVV.

This rearrangement joins TRBV6-5 to TRBJ1-2, with a weak D call TRBD1 (6 bases). CDR1 and CDR2 from the germline V gene are MNHEY and SVGAGI. This CDR3 comprises 13 residues. Trimming stripped 4 bases from V and 6 bases from J, with 12 bases between. The DNA of the CDR3 is TGTGCCAGCAGTTCCGACAGGTGGAATGGCTACACCTTC. Amino acids: CASSSDRWNGYTF.

V usage is TRBV29-1 and J usage is TRBJ2-5; the match to TRBD2 covers 8 bases. Germline assignment: CDR1 SQVTM and CDR2 ANQGSEA. Trimming took 6 bases from V and 1 from J; bases not matched to a gene: 7. The CDR3 extends over 14 amino acids. In DNA, the CDR3 is TGCAGCGTGGGGAAAACTAGCGGCCAAGAGACCCAGTACTTC. Its protein is CSVGKTSGQETQYF.

V usage is TRBV11-2 and J usage is TRBJ2-7, with 7 bases identical to TRBD1. The CDR3 has 12 amino acids. The V gene's germline CDR1 is SGHAT and CDR2 FQNNGV. V shed 5 bases and J 6 bases; nucleotides not matched to a gene: 4. CDR3 sequence: CASSRTGVEQYF. CDR3 DNA: TGTGCCAGCAGCCGAACAGGGGTCGAGCAGTACTTC. The complete variable domain, with remaining parts taken from reference TRBV11-2 and TRBJ2-7, reads EAGVAQSPRYKIIEKRQSVAFWCNPISGHATLYWYQQILGQGPKLLIQFQNNGVVDDSQLPKDRFSAERLKGVDSTLKIQPAKLEDSAVYLCASSRTGVEQYFGPGTRLTVT.

The chain combines TRBV5-1 with TRBJ1-4; TRBD1 matches at 8 bases. V lost 0 bases to trimming and J lost 4 bases; unmatched junction nucleotides: 2. There are 15 residues in the CDR3. Germline CDR1 is SGHRS and CDR2 is YFSETQ. CDR3 loop: CASSLGTGHNEKLFF. Here the CDR3 DNA reads TGCGCCAGCAGCTTGGGGACAGGGCATAATGAAAAACTGTTTTTT.

Only one count was recorded for this clone. CDR3 region: CASSWTEETQYF. DNA for the CDR3: TGTGCCAGCAGTTGGACAGAAGAGACCCAGTACTTC. The chain combines TRBV2 with TRBJ2-5; D may be TRBD1 (6 bases). The germline V and J ends were trimmed by 5 bases and 3 bases, with 7 bases remaining between them. The CDR3 loop spans 12 amino acids. Germline V gene lookup returns CDR1 SNHLY and CDR2 FYNNEI.

The chain links TRBV19 to TRBJ1-2; D remains unclear. Trimming cost V 3 bases and J 6 bases, with 11 bases left between them. The CDR3 extends over 13 amino acids. Germline V lookup: CDR1 LNHDA, CDR2 SQIVND (reference sequence). The DNA of the CDR3 is TGTGCCAGTAGTATGCAGGAGCGGGATGGCTACACCTTC. It yields the protein CASSMQERDGYTF.

The chain is built from TRBV30 and TRBJ2-3; D not resolved. CDR1 is GTSNPN and CDR2 is SVGIG in the germline V gene (reference sequence). V was pared by 3 bases and J by 2 bases, with 9 bases between. This CDR3 contains 13 residues. In DNA, the CDR3 is TGTGCCTGGAGCCATTCGGTCACAGATACGCAGTATTTT. Protein: CAWSHSVTDTQYF.

This clone has only a few counts. V is TRBV9 and J is TRBJ1-2, with TRBD1 identical over 7 bases. The CDR3 extends over 14 amino acids. V was clipped by 3 bases and J by 6 bases; unmatched bases: 8. Germline V gene sequence: CDR1 SGDLS, CDR2 YYNGEE. The CDR3 loop is CASSAVRGLDGYTF. The DNA of the CDR3 is TGTGCCAGCAGCGCTGTGAGGGGGCTCGATGGCTACACCTTC. Based on the CDR3 plus reference TRBV9 and TRBJ1-2, the full variable domain is DSGVTQTPKHLITATGQRVTLRCSPRSGDLSVYWYQQSLDQGLQFLIQYYNGEERAKGNILERFSAQQFPDLHSELNLSSLELGDSALYFCASSAVRGLDGYTFGSGTRLTVV.

This chain uses TRBV9 with TRBJ2-3; maybe TRBD1 (5 bases). This CDR3 has 12 amino acids. V was cut by 0 bases and J by 6 bases, with 5 bases left in between. Germline loops: CDR1 SGDLS, CDR2 YYNGEE. CDR3: CASSVEGDTQYF. DNA for the CDR3: TGTGCCAGCAGCGTAGAGGGGGATACGCAGTATTTT.

This clone was seen only a few times. Here the CDR3 reads CATRLAGRGTDTQYF. DNA of the CDR3: TGTGCCACCAGACTAGCGGGACGGGGCACAGATACGCAGTATTTT. J is TRBJ2-3 and V is TRBV15; 10 bases align to TRBD2. V lost 6 bases, J lost 1 base, and 4 bases stayed unmatched. The CDR3 is 15 amino acids. Per the germline V gene, CDR1 is LNHNV and CDR2 is YYDKDF (reference sequence).

The CDR3 DNA is TGTGCCAGCAGCTTTAGTAATGAGCAGTTCTTC. It specifies CASSFSNEQFF. V usage is TRBV11-2 and J usage is TRBJ2-1; D unclear. The CDR3 is 11 residues long. V shed 3 bases and J shed 7 bases, with 4 bases lying between them. Germline V gives CDR1 SGHAT, CDR2 FQNNGV.

This sequence joins TRBV27 and TRBJ2-3, with 10 bases lining up with TRBD2. With V trimmed by 5 bases and J by 7 bases, 12 bases remained unmatched. In germline, CDR1 is MNHEY, CDR2 SMNVEV (reference sequence). This CDR3 is built from 16 residues. The chain's CDR3 is CASSQASGTSVYTQYF. CDR3 sequence (DNA): TGTGCCAGCAGTCAAGCCTCCGGGACTAGCGTTTATACGCAGTATTTT.

This clone has a count of ten or more. The chain employs TRBV5-6 and TRBJ2-7; 9 positions match TRBD2. CDR3 size: 13 residues. Germline CDR1 and CDR2: SGHDT and YYEEEE. The V gene end was trimmed by 5 bases and the J gene end by 1 base; junction bases not matched to a gene: 1. CDR3 protein: CASRTSGSYEQYF. The CDR3, as DNA: TGTGCCAGCAGGACTAGCGGTTCCTACGAGCAGTACTTC.

The chain joins TRBV6-5 to TRBJ2-3; no definite D call. This CDR3 has 12 amino acids. Germline CDR1 reads MNHEY; CDR2 reads SVGAGI. Trimming took off 8 bases at V and 2 bases at J, with 8 bases between the two ends. CDR3 amino acids: CASAENTDTQYF. CDR3 DNA sequence: TGTGCCAGCGCGGAGAACACAGATACGCAGTATTTT.

This chain links TRBV6-5 with TRBJ1-1; no reliable D call. V gave up 3 bases and J gave up 5 bases, with 13 bases separating them. CDR1 is MNHEY and CDR2 is SVGAGI in the germline V gene. This CDR3 is 14 amino acids long. CDR3 in DNA: TGTGCCAGCAGTTATTATTCGGGTCGTACTGAAGCTTTCTTT. Its translation is CASSYYSGRTEAFF.